Listed below are T cell receptor beta chains from one sample, sequenced in a study of blood T cell repertoires in COVID-19. The table came from immunoSEQ multiplex PCR; TCRdb's copy has only in-frame clones and leaves some out. The data contain some 250,000 clones, more than 75% of them singletons. The sample consisted of peripheral blood. The receptors were sampled from a woman in her forties who had recovered from COVID-19. Both conserved end residues are part of each CDR3. Each record gives: J gene, V gene, D gene, clone size, CDR3 DNA, CDR3 protein. A D gene is named only where the DNA matches it firmly. Rows give clone size only sometimes, using once, few, many, or a class for an expanded clone.

>TRBJ1-5|TRBV19|.|once
TGTGCCACCTGCGACGGGGTACTAGCGGGGCCCCAGCATTTT
CATCDGVLAGPQHF
>TRBJ1-1|TRBV5-6|.|.
TGTGCCAGCAGCTTGATGGGGCAGAACACTGAAGCTTTCTTT
CASSLMGQNTEAFF
>TRBJ1-6|TRBV5-1|.|.
TGCGCCAGCAGCTTGGTTCAGGATTCACCCCTCCACTTT
CASSLVQDSPLHF
>TRBJ1-3|TRBV12-3/TRBV12-4|.|.
TGTGCCACCGACAGTCGCTCTGGAAACACCATATATTTT
CATDSRSGNTIYF
>TRBJ2-5|TRBV5-1|TRBD2|.
TGCGCCAGCAGCTTACGACCCGGGGGGGAGACCCAGTACTTC
CASSLRPGGETQYF
>TRBJ2-3|TRBV7-9|TRBD2|once
TGTGCCAGCAGCCCCGGACTAGCGGGAGGGACTAGCACAGATACGCAGTATTTT
CASSPGLAGGTSTDTQYF
>TRBJ1-4|TRBV30|TRBD1|.
TGTGCCTGGACCCCCGGACAGGGGGCTAATGAAAAACTGTTTTTT
CAWTPGQGANEKLFF
>TRBJ1-1|TRBV6-2/TRBV6-3|.|.
TGTGCCAGCAGCCTCGGAGGCCTCTCCTTCAACACTGAAGCTTTCTTT
CASSLGGLSFNTEAFF
>TRBJ1-2|TRBV16|TRBD1|.
TGTGCCAGCAGCCAATCGGGACAGGGAAATGGCTACACCTTC
CASSQSGQGNGYTF
>TRBJ1-1|TRBV27|TRBD1|.
TGTGCCAGCAGTTTGGGGGACAGGGGGGGCACTGAAGCTTTCTTT
CASSLGDRGGTEAFF